This T cell receptor beta chain was sequenced in a study of cytomegalovirus exposure and HLA in healthy donors. Study information: The 120 validation repertoires, a later analysis reported, used the same platform as the roughly 660 repertoires from the first cohort. Study outcomes and limitations: In vitro experiments confirmed that a few CMV-associated chains were specific for CMV antigens. The authors listed over 150 TCR beta chains as cytomegalovirus-associated.

Assay: immunoSEQ multiplex PCR; the TCRdb copy retains only in-frame clones and omits some. This repertoire shows a few hundred thousand clones, around 86% found once; its top ten account for 0.84%. Remarks on this clone: The antigen is unknown.

Trimming took 0 bases from V and 2 from J; bases not matched to a gene: 5. This CDR3 has 16 residues. In germline, CDR1 is SGHKS, CDR2 YYEKEE (reference sequence). The V gene is TRBV5-5, the J gene TRBJ2-7; 10 nucleotides agree with TRBD2. Specimen: PBMCs. The receptor was derived from a woman aged 18-30 years in good health and CMV-seronegative. The CDR3 region is CASSLGPSGSPYEQYF. In nucleotides, the CDR3 is TGTGCCAGCAGCTTGGGGCCTAGCGGGAGTCCCTACGAGCAGTACTTC.